A single sample is the source of the 21 T cell receptor beta chains below, sequenced in a study of human T cells and chemical hapten exposure listed by TCRdb under 2021. Libraries were constructed by RACE. Sequencing relied on a NextSeq 500. Using fastp trimming at Q25 and MiXCR clonotype assembly, TCRdb reanalyzed the public sequencing data and kept in-frame beta chains. Rows with a matching CDR3 protein are joined into one entry that keeps the most common DNA and genes. The sample table lists over 50,000 distinct CDR3 sequences, about 11% of them with a count of one. The top ten constitute approximately 1.8% of the sample. The time point tag for this specimen amounts to: patch test 1, 2 weeks after DPC sensitization. Sample treatment or condition, as interpreted from the label and publication: therapeutic diphenylcyclopropenone sensitization with weekly scalp DPC. Total RNA was extracted from unfractionated whole blood collected in Tempus Blood RNA tubes.

Sequenced material: whole blood, taken in connection with sensitization to the hapten diphenylcyclopropenone (DPC). The receptors come from a woman aged 35 to 49 with alopecia areata. Some clones in this sample may be carry-over from other donors' samples.

This clonotype was observed a few times. The CDR3: CASSLNYFITGELFF. As DNA, the CDR3 is TGTGCCAGCAGCCTCAACTACTTCATTACCGGGGAGCTGTTTTTT. This rearrangement joins TRBV3-1 to TRBJ2-2; D gene ambiguous. Germline V lookup: CDR1 LGHDT, CDR2 YNNKEL (reference sequence). CDR3 length equals 15 residues. The ends were cut back, 4 bases at V and 5 bases at J, with 14 bases in the middle.

This clonotype has only a few counts. This sequence joins TRBV19 and TRBJ2-1; 8 bases are shared with TRBD2. J gave up 0 bases and V 5 bases, and 6 bases lay outside the gene matches. Germline V lookup: CDR1 LNHDA, CDR2 SQIVND (reference sequence). The CDR3 is 16 amino acids. The CDR3 region is CASSDPGGSSYNEQFF. The CDR3 nucleotides are TGTGCCAGTAGTGATCCGGGGGGGAGCTCCTACAATGAGCAGTTCTTC.

This clonotype was counted at least ten times. The DNA of the CDR3 is TGTGCCACCAGTGACAGGACAGGGGACGGGGAGACCCAGTACTTC. Translating gives CATSDRTGDGETQYF. The rearrangement links TRBV24-1 to TRBJ2-5; 9 positions agree with TRBD1. Germline V gives CDR1 KGHDR, CDR2 SFDVKD. With 4 bases clipped from V and 5 bases from J, the junction kept 7 bases outside the gene matches. This CDR3 comprises 15 residues.

The chain uses TRBV11-1 and TRBJ2-1, with a weak D call TRBD2 (6 bases). The germline V and J ends were trimmed by 8 bases and 9 bases, with 17 bases remaining between them. Germline V lookup: CDR1 SGHAT, CDR2 FQDESV (reference sequence). The CDR3 spans 13 residues. CDR3 coding DNA: TGTGCCAGCCAACGGGGGAACGGCGGTGAGCAGTTCTTC. Protein product: CASQRGNGGEQFF.

Concerning this clonotype itself: A much larger clonotype is one base distant, so this may be a read error. The gene calls are TRBV28 and TRBJ2-3, with unresolved D. V was pared by 6 bases and J by 6 bases, with 7 bases between. Germline CDR1 MDHEN, CDR2 SYDVKM. The CDR3 spans 11 residues. The CDR3 DNA reads as TGTGCCAGCAGATTGATGGATACGCAGTATTTT. Its protein product is CASRLMDTQYF.

This clonotype appeared many times. The J gene is TRBJ2-1, the V gene TRBV5-4, with 8 bases that match TRBD2. This CDR3 is 14 amino acids long. Germline loops: CDR1 SGHNT, CDR2 YYREEE (reference sequence). V was clipped by 4 bases and J by 8 bases; unmatched bases: 8. CDR3 protein: CASSPGLVSDEQFF. The CDR3 DNA reads as TGTGCCAGCAGCCCGGGACTAGTAAGCGATGAGCAGTTCTTC.

The chain employs TRBV4-1 and TRBJ2-1, with D possibly TRBD2 on 6 matching bases. Germline values: CDR1 MGHRA, CDR2 YSYEKL. This CDR3 spans 14 amino acids. V lost 7 bases and J 5 bases, leaving 15 bases between the germline ends. CDR3 nucleotide sequence: TGCGCCAGCACCCTTCGGCGGGGAGACAATGAGCAGTTCTTC. This codes for CASTLRRGDNEQFF.

This clonotype was seen a handful of times. The V gene is TRBV7-3, the J gene TRBJ2-7; TRBD1 agrees at 10 bases. Germline V gene sequence: CDR1 SGHTA, CDR2 FQGTGA. CDR3 size: 17 residues. J was trimmed by 3 bases and V by 6 bases; bases with no gene match: 14. CDR3 amino acids: CASSINFPGQGFYEQYF. CDR3 coding DNA: TGTGCCAGCAGTATTAACTTCCCGGGACAGGGGTTCTACGAGCAGTACTTC.

This clonotype was recorded a few times. J is TRBJ1-2 and V is TRBV19; D possibly corresponds to TRBD1 (5 bases). Germline assignment: CDR1 LNHDA and CDR2 SQIVND (reference sequence). This CDR3 has 12 amino acids. Trimming took off 6 bases at V and 4 bases at J, with 9 bases between the two ends. The CDR3 is CASSPGPYGYTF. Here the CDR3 DNA reads TGTGCCAGTAGCCCGGGACCCTATGGCTACACCTTC.

The gene calls are TRBV27 and TRBJ2-7; TRBD1 agrees at 7 bases. Per germline, CDR1 MNHEY and CDR2 SMNVEV (reference sequence). V lost 5 bases to trimming and J lost 4 bases; unmatched junction nucleotides: 2. This CDR3 spans 12 amino acids. CDR3 residues: CASSHRGYEQYF. In DNA, the CDR3 is TGTGCCAGCAGTCACAGGGGTTACGAGCAGTACTTC.

This clonotype appeared many times. The chain recombines TRBV20-1 with TRBJ2-4, with D possibly being TRBD1 or TRBD2 (7 bases each). Germline CDR1 DFQATT, CDR2 SNEGSKA (reference sequence). The V gene lost 6 bases and the J gene lost 8 bases, with 14 bases spanning the gap. The CDR3 contains 12 residues. CDR3: CSARGGMDIQYF. DNA of the CDR3: TGCAGTGCCAGGGGGGGGATGGACATTCAGTACTTC.

The CDR3, as DNA: TGTGCCAGCAGCTTAGTCGGACAGAGCTCCTACAATGAGCAGTTCTTC. This gives the protein CASSLVGQSSYNEQFF. The rearrangement joins TRBV11-2 to TRBJ2-1; possible D gene TRBD1, 6 bases. CDR1 SGHAT and CDR2 FQNNGV come from the germline V gene. V dropped 1 base and J dropped 0 bases, with 10 bases sitting between them. The CDR3 has 16 amino acids.

This clonotype was recorded at least ten times. The chain links TRBV6-5 to TRBJ2-1; a weak D match, TRBD1 (5 bases). The CDR3 has 12 amino acids. V lost 2 bases and J 8 bases, leaving 7 bases between the germline ends. Germline-derived CDR1 and CDR2 are MNHEY and SVGAGI. The CDR3 protein is CASSYRGDEQFF. The CDR3 coding sequence is TGTGCCAGCAGTTACAGGGGCGATGAGCAGTTCTTC.

This clonotype was found many times. The chain joins TRBV29-1 to TRBJ2-5; D gene ambiguous. V dropped 7 bases and J dropped 2 bases, with 8 bases sitting between them. Looked up from germline, CDR1 is SQVTM and CDR2 is ANQGSEA. The CDR3 runs 11 residues. The DNA for the CDR3 is TGCAGCGAAGTGGTGCAAGAGACCCAGTACTTC. Translating gives CSEVVQETQYF.

This clonotype turned up a few times. In DNA, the CDR3 is TGTGCCAGCAGTCCGCCGGGCAATCAGCCCCAGCATTTT. It codes for CASSPPGNQPQHF. V and J are TRBV27 and TRBJ1-5; D not certain. This CDR3 is 13 amino acids long. The germline V gene has CDR1 MNHEY and CDR2 SMNVEV (reference sequence). The V gene lost 5 bases and the J gene lost 2 bases, with 7 bases spanning the gap.

This clonotype occurred many times. The chain joins TRBV7-8 to TRBJ1-5, with D perhaps matching TRBD1 (5 bases). Germline V gene sequence: CDR1 SGHVS, CDR2 FQNEAQ. This CDR3 has 15 residues. Trimming took 5 bases from V and 4 from J, leaving 15 bases between them. The CDR3 DNA follows: TGTGCCAGCAGCCCACCCCTGGGGCCTAATCAGCCCCAGCATTTT. Protein product: CASSPPLGPNQPQHF.

This clonotype was observed a handful of times. This sequence joins TRBV20-1 and TRBJ1-4, with TRBD1 identical over 8 bases. The CDR3 sequence is 13 residues long. Per the germline V gene, CDR1 is DFQATT and CDR2 is SNEGSKA (reference sequence). With V trimmed by 3 bases and J by 8 bases, 5 bases remained unmatched. The CDR3 bases are TGCAGTGCTAGGACAGGGGTAGGAGAAAAACTGTTTTTT. Protein: CSARTGVGEKLFF.

In this sample, this clonotype turned up a few times. The chain employs TRBV7-6 and TRBJ2-3, with 13 bases matching TRBD2. Germline V gene data show CDR1 as SGHVS and CDR2 as FNYEAQ. CDR3 size: 17 residues. Trimming took 2 bases from V and 3 from J; bases not matched to a gene: 5. CDR3: CASSLTPGLAGTDTQYF. CDR3 DNA sequence: TGTGCCAGCAGCTTAACCCCGGGACTAGCGGGGACAGATACGCAGTATTTT. Complete variable domain (other parts from reference TRBV7-6 and TRBJ2-3): GAGVSQSPRYKVTKRGQDVALRCDPISGHVSLYWYRQALGQGPEFLTYFNYEAQQDKSGLPNDRFSAERPEGSISTLTIQRTEQRDSAMYRCASSLTPGLAGTDTQYFGPGTRLTVL.

This clonotype was recorded at least ten times. The chain links TRBV10-2 to TRBJ1-1; D not certain. With 6 bases removed from V and 4 bases from J, the gap between germline ends came to 12 bases. This CDR3 has 13 amino acids. Germline V gene lookup returns CDR1 WSHSY and CDR2 SAAADI. In nucleotides, the CDR3 is TGCGCCAGCAGAAAGGCTTTGGGCACTGAAGCTTTCTTT. Its protein product is CASRKALGTEAFF.

This chain links TRBV5-1 with TRBJ2-5; possible D gene TRBD2, 6 bases. Trimming pared 3 bases from V and 7 bases from J, leaving 16 bases between. Germline CDR1 and CDR2: SGHRS and YFSETQ. The CDR3 spans 14 residues. CDR3 region: CASSSDQEGGTQYF. CDR3 DNA sequence: TGCGCCAGCAGCTCGGACCAGGAGGGAGGGACCCAGTACTTC. The entire variable domain, with the rest obtained from reference TRBV5-1 and TRBJ2-5, is as follows: KAGVTQTPRYLIKTRGQQVTLSCSPISGHRSVSWYQQTPGQGLQFLFEYFSETQRNKGNFPGRFSGRQFSNSRSEMNVSTLELGDSALYLCASSSDQEGGTQYFGPGTRLLVL.

The V call is TRBV7-3, the J call TRBJ1-1; D not resolved. The germline gives CDR1 SGHTA, CDR2 FQGTGA. The CDR3 contains 13 residues. Trimming stripped 2 bases from V and 5 bases from J, with 9 bases between. CDR3 sequence: CASSLEEGTEAFF. CDR3 bases: TGTGCCAGCAGCTTAGAGGAGGGAACTGAAGCTTTCTTT. The whole variable domain, remainder taken from reference TRBV7-3 and TRBJ1-1, is GAGVSQTPSNKVTEKGKYVELRCDPISGHTALYWYRQSLGQGPEFLIYFQGTGAADDSGLPNDRFFAVRPEGSVSTLKIQRTERGDSAVYLCASSLEEGTEAFFGQGTRLTVV.